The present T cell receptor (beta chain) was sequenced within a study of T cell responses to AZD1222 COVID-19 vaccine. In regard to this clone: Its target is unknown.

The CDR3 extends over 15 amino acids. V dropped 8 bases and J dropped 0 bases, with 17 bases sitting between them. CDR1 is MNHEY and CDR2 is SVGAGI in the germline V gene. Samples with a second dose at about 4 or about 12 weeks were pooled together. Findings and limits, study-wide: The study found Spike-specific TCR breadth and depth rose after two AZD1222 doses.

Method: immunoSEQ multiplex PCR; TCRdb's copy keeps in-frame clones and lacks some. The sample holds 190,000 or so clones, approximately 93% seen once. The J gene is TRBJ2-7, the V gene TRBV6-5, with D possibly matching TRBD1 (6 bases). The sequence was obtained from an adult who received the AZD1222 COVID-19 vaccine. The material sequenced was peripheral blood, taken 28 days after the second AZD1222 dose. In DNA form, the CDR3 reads TGTGCCAGCGGTAAAACCGACAGGAACTCCTACGAGCAGTACTTC. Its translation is CASGKTDRNSYEQYF.